This T cell receptor beta chain is from a study of STAT3 mutations in large granular lymphocyte leukemia. Study-wide findings and caveats: In T-cell large granular lymphocyte leukemia, about half of patients showed multiple immunodominant subclonotypes. A small but highly pathogenic clone may have been missed.

A single count supports this clone. The target antigen is unknown. CDR1 SEHNR and CDR2 FQNEAQ come from the germline V gene (reference sequence). V was trimmed by 6 bases and J by 0 bases, leaving 11 bases between them. The CDR3 sequence is 14 residues long. The assay was immunoSEQ multiplex PCR, and TCRdb's table has in-frame clones only and misses some. There are tens of thousands of clones in the sample; roughly 88% occur only once, and 0.4% to 0.55% lies in the top ten. Sequenced sample: PBMCs. This clonotype was obtained from a human donor with T large granular lymphocyte leukemia. Some clones in this sample may be carry-over from other donors' samples. The chain is built from TRBV7-9 and TRBJ1-1; D unclear. The CDR3 DNA is TGTGCCAGCAGTCCCCGCCAGATGAACACTGAAGCTTTCTTT. Translating it yields CASSPRQMNTEAFF.